This passage covers 22 T cell receptor beta chains from one sample sequenced in a study of blood T cell repertoires in COVID-19. Libraries were prepared by immunoSEQ multiplex PCR; TCRdb keeps only in-frame clonotypes and omits some of them. The sample records roughly 220,000 clones, around 88% being singletons. The sequenced material came from PBMCs or T cells enriched from blood (not recorded which). These receptors were obtained from a woman aged 50 to 60 with acute COVID-19.

A single count supports this clone. The J gene is TRBJ1-6, the V gene TRBV11-1; D is unclear. The germline gives CDR1 SGHAT, CDR2 FQDESV (reference sequence). This CDR3 is built from 12 residues. Between the trimmed V and J ends, which lost 3 bases and 6 bases, there was a span of 3 bases. The CDR3 loop reads CASSLANSPLHF. DNA of the CDR3: TGTGCCAGCAGCTTGGCTAATTCACCCCTCCACTTT.

The chain carries TRBV7-8 and TRBJ2-7; D is perhaps TRBD1 (5 bases). This CDR3 is 13 amino acids long. V lost 0 bases, J lost 6 bases, and 9 bases lay in between. Germline V lookup: CDR1 SGHVS, CDR2 FQNEAQ. CDR3 amino acids: CASSLALRVEQYF. The DNA for the CDR3 is TGTGCCAGCAGCTTAGCGCTCAGGGTCGAGCAGTACTTC.

The rearrangement joins TRBV28 to TRBJ1-1, with TRBD1 identical over 7 bases. This CDR3 has 14 amino acids. Germline CDR1 and CDR2: MDHEN and SYDVKM. V trimming: 2 bases; J trimming: 0 bases; junction bases outside the gene matches: 0. CDR3 sequence (DNA): TGTGCCAGCAGTTTAGGACAGGTGAACACTGAAGCTTTCTTT. The encoded protein is CASSLGQVNTEAFF.

V and J are TRBV29-1 and TRBJ1-4; the match to TRBD1 covers 7 bases. Germline CDR1 is SQVTM and CDR2 is ANQGSEA. Trimming cost V 4 bases and J 7 bases; bases outside gene matches: 9. CDR3 size: 14 residues. In DNA, the CDR3 is TGCAGCGTTGGGGTAGGGACAGTCGGTGAAAAACTGTTTTTT. Translation: CSVGVGTVGEKLFF.

Here the CDR3 DNA reads TGTGCCAGCAGCGTGCAGGGACAGGGACGGGGCAATGAGCAGTTCTTC. Amino acid sequence: CASSVQGQGRGNEQFF. The V gene is TRBV5-4, the J gene TRBJ2-1, with 9 nucleotides matching TRBD1. After removal of 4 bases from V and 6 bases from J, the junction contained 11 bases not matched to a gene. The CDR3 spans 16 residues. CDR1 SGHNT and CDR2 YYREEE come from the germline V gene (reference sequence). The full variable domain, in which reference TRBV5-4 and TRBJ2-1 provide the parts outside the CDR3, is ETGVTQSPTHLIKTRGQQVTLRCSSQSGHNTVSWYQQALGQGPQFIFQYYREEENGRGNFPPRFSGLQFPNYSSELNVNALELDDSALYLCASSVQGQGRGNEQFFGPGTRLTVL.

The chain has TRBV27 and TRBJ2-3, with 10 bases lining up with TRBD1. The V segment lost 6 bases and the J segment 4 bases; nucleotides outside the gene matches: 7. The CDR3 spans 15 residues. Germline V lookup: CDR1 MNHEY, CDR2 SMNVEV (reference sequence). The CDR3 DNA sequence: TGTGCCAGCAGGGGACAGGGGATAGACGCAGATACGCAGTATTTT. As protein: CASRGQGIDADTQYF.

The rearrangement links TRBV18 to TRBJ2-7; 9 positions match TRBD1. Germline CDR1 and CDR2: KGHSH and LQKENI. The CDR3 is made up of 14 amino acids. After removal of 3 bases from V and 10 bases from J, the junction contained 10 bases not matched to a gene. The CDR3 DNA follows: TGTGCCAGCTCACCCGGGACAGGGCAAGGGGAACAGTACTTC. Its protein is CASSPGTGQGEQYF.

V usage is TRBV15 and J usage is TRBJ1-5, with TRBD1 matching 7 bases. The trim removed 4 bases at V and 4 bases at J, leaving 10 bases unmatched. The CDR3 is made up of 16 amino acids. Germline lookup yields CDR1 LNHNV and CDR2 YYDKDF (reference sequence). The CDR3 protein is CATSNGQEVENQPQHF. DNA of the CDR3: TGTGCCACCAGCAATGGACAGGAAGTGGAAAATCAGCCCCAGCATTTT.

The chain carries TRBV27 and TRBJ2-3; TRBD2 aligns across 10 bases. The germline gives CDR1 MNHEY, CDR2 SMNVEV (reference sequence). This CDR3 is 14 amino acids long. V lost 5 bases to trimming and J lost 8 bases; unmatched junction nucleotides: 7. The CDR3 nucleotides read TGTGCCAGCAGTCTCTTCTTAGCGGGAGGTACGCAGTATTTT. Translation: CASSLFLAGGTQYF.

The chain employs TRBV3-1 (or the pseudogene TRBV3-2) and TRBJ2-7; 10 nucleotides align to TRBD1. The CDR3 runs to 15 residues. The germline gives CDR1 LGHDT, CDR2 YNNKEL (reference sequence). The trim removed 3 bases at V and 3 bases at J, leaving 5 bases unmatched. CDR3 DNA: TGTGCCAGCAGCCAGCTCCGGGACAGGGGCTACGAGCAGTACTTC. It encodes CASSQLRDRGYEQYF.

CDR3 loop: CASSLGLRSPDTQYF. CDR3 sequence (DNA): TGCGCCAGCAGCTTGGGACTAAGGTCGCCAGATACGCAGTATTTT. The chain has TRBV5-1 and TRBJ2-3, with D tentatively TRBD2 (5 bases). The CDR3 loop spans 15 amino acids. CDR1 is SGHRS and CDR2 is YFSETQ in the germline V gene. Trimming cost V 0 bases and J 4 bases, with 12 bases left between them.

This chain links TRBV30 with TRBJ1-2; D is perhaps TRBD1 (6 bases). Germline V gene sequence: CDR1 GTSNPN, CDR2 SVGIG (reference sequence). Trimming stripped 4 bases from V and 4 bases from J, with 13 bases between. The CDR3 spans 13 residues. The CDR3, as DNA: TGTGCCTGGAACCCGGACAGAACCTATGGCTACACCTTC. It encodes CAWNPDRTYGYTF.

The chain carries TRBV24-1 and TRBJ2-7; 10 positions match TRBD1. The CDR3 runs to 15 residues. V gave up 3 bases and J gave up 2 bases; unmatched junction bases: 3. Germline V gene sequence: CDR1 KGHDR, CDR2 SFDVKD. CDR3: CATSDTDRGTYEQYF. CDR3 sequence (DNA): TGTGCCACCAGTGATACGGACAGGGGGACCTACGAGCAGTACTTC.

The chain employs TRBV24-1 and TRBJ1-1; the D is unclear. Looked up from germline, CDR1 is KGHDR and CDR2 is SFDVKD. This CDR3 spans 12 amino acids. Trimming stripped 5 bases from V and 5 bases from J, with 8 bases between. The CDR3: CATSGVSTEAFF. Written as DNA, the CDR3 is TGTGCCACCAGTGGAGTGAGTACTGAAGCTTTCTTT.

This chain uses TRBV5-1 with TRBJ1-6, with D perhaps matching TRBD1 (6 bases). Germline-derived CDR1 and CDR2 are SGHRS and YFSETQ. CDR3 length equals 15 residues. V was cut by 4 bases and J by 7 bases, with 15 bases left in between. Here the CDR3 reads CASSPRWQGNSPLHF. In nucleotides, the CDR3 is TGCGCCAGCAGCCCCCGGTGGCAGGGGAATTCACCCCTCCACTTT.

This chain joins TRBV25-1 and TRBJ2-3; 7 bases are shared with TRBD1. Germline-derived CDR1 and CDR2 are MGHDK and SYGVNS. Losses at the gene ends were 6 bases for V and 0 bases for J; bases not matched to a gene: 3. The CDR3 covers 14 residues. The CDR3 sequence is CASSLTGSTDTQYF. For the CDR3, the DNA is TGTGCCAGCAGCTTGACAGGGAGCACAGATACGCAGTATTTT.

The J gene is TRBJ2-5, the V gene TRBV4-3; 8 nucleotides line up with TRBD1. CDR1 is LGHNA, CDR2 YSLEER, per germline. The CDR3 length is 14 residues. Trimming cost V 3 bases and J 5 bases; bases outside gene matches: 5. The CDR3 region is CASSQATGGETQYF. The CDR3 DNA reads TGCGCCAGCAGCCAGGCAACAGGGGGGGAGACCCAGTACTTC.

The rearrangement uses TRBV7-9 and TRBJ2-5; TRBD1 matches 7 bases. Germline values: CDR1 SEHNR, CDR2 FQNEAQ (reference sequence). The V segment lost 2 bases and the J segment 3 bases; nucleotides outside the gene matches: 3. The CDR3 consists of 14 residues. CDR3 in amino acids: CASSLWQGEETQYF. CDR3 bases: TGTGCCAGCAGCTTATGGCAGGGGGAAGAGACCCAGTACTTC. The full variable domain, completed using reference TRBV7-9 and TRBJ2-5, is DTGVSQNPRHKITKRGQNVTFRCDPISEHNRLYWYRQTLGQGPEFLTYFQNEAQLEKSRLLSDRFSAERPKGSFSTLEIQRTEQGDSAMYLCASSLWQGEETQYFGPGTRLLVL.

The rearrangement links TRBV19 to TRBJ2-2; 8 positions agree with TRBD1. The CDR3 runs to 15 residues. From germline, CDR1 is LNHDA and CDR2 SQIVND (reference sequence). With V trimmed by 7 bases and J by 3 bases, 7 bases remained unmatched. In nucleotides, the CDR3 is TGTGCCAGTAACCCGCAGGGGGCCTACACCGGGGAGCTGTTTTTT. It yields the protein CASNPQGAYTGELFF.

This chain links TRBV9 with TRBJ2-5; tentatively, D is TRBD2 (5 bases). CDR1 SGDLS and CDR2 YYNGEE come from the germline V gene. With 0 bases removed from V and 3 bases from J, the gap between germline ends came to 12 bases. The CDR3 totals 15 residues. In nucleotides, the CDR3 is TGTGCCAGCAGCGTAGCTGGCTGGGGAGAAGAGACCCAGTACTTC. Protein sequence: CASSVAGWGEETQYF.

This sequence joins TRBV5-1 and TRBJ2-7; D is possibly TRBD2 (5 bases). Trimming left V 5 bases short and J 3 bases short, with 12 bases between. This CDR3 has 13 residues. CDR1 and CDR2 from the germline V gene are SGHRS and YFSETQ. The CDR3 spells CASRSEAFYEQYF. Written as DNA, the CDR3 is TGCGCCAGCAGGTCGGAGGCCTTCTACGAGCAGTACTTC.

This clone was detected once. V and J are TRBV27 and TRBJ2-3, with TRBD2 as a possible D gene (7 bases). V lost 3 bases, J lost 4 bases, and 14 bases lay in between. The CDR3 runs 15 residues. Looked up from germline, CDR1 is MNHEY and CDR2 is SMNVEV (reference sequence). The CDR3 DNA sequence: TGTGCCAGCAGTTTTTTAGGGGGGGGCCCAGATACGCAGTATTTT. Translating gives CASSFLGGGPDTQYF.